This T cell receptor (beta chain) appears in the sequencing data of a study of CD8 T cells in Susac syndrome. This CDR3 has 15 amino acids. CDR1 and CDR2 (germline): DFQATT, SNEGSKA (reference sequence). RNA totalling about 0.5 to 1 ug underwent reverse transcription with random hexamers. It was immunoSEQ multiplex PCR that amplified TCR beta CDR3 across 54 Vbeta and 13 Jbeta. A single record per CDR3 protein comes from TCRdb applying MiXCR to the immunoSEQ multiplex PCR reads. There are about 430,000 distinct CDR3 sequences in the sample; more than 70% occur only once, and 0.09% to 0.15% lies in the top ten. This clonotype has a single count. The germline gene is not matched at one end of the junction; a read error may be the cause. Blood CD8+ and CD4+ T cells underwent high-throughput TCR beta sequencing.

The rearrangement links TRBV20-1 to TRBJ1-1, with D perhaps TRBD1 (5 bases). Sequenced input: CD8+ T cells from PBMCs. The TCR sequence derives from a human donor with multiple sclerosis. Here the CDR3 reads CSARAPTGPGAEASF. In nucleotides, the CDR3 is TGCAGTGCTAGAGCCCCTACGGGGCCTGGCGCTGAAGCTTCCTTT.